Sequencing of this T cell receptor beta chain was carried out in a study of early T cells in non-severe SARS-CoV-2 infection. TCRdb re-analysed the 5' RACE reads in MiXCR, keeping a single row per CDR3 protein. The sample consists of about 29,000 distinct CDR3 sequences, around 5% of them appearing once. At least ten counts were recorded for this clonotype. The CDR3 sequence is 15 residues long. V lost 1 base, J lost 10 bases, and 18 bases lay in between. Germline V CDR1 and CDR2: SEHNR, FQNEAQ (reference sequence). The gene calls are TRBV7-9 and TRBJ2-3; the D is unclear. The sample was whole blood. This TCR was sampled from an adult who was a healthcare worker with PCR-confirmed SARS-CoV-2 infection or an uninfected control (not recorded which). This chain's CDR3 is CASSLGSHSSDPQYF. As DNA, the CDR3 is TGTGCCAGCAGCTTAGGTAGCCACTCCTCCGATCCGCAGTATTTT.